Included here is one T cell receptor (beta chain) sequence, with context. There is no known antigen for this receptor. Base qualities are not recorded, but no much larger clone differs from it by a single base. This record belongs to a study of control samples from healthy donors and cancer patients (dated by TCRdb to 2018 to 2020). Library construction relied on the immunoSEQ multiplex PCR assay. In its TCRdb copy, this immuneACCESS table keeps in-frame sequences only and misses some clones. Where compared with another copy, unresolved V genes explain less than half of these, and the others have no known cause. This sample lists 160,000 or so clones; about 94% were detected once. The ten biggest clones cover 7.5% to 8.5% of the sample. V loses 0 bases, J loses 4 bases, and the germline ends lie 15 bases apart. Inclusive of the bounding cysteine and phenylalanine, the CDR3 is 16 residues long. Only the CDR3 region is kept as DNA, spanning 48 bases read in frame from base 1. CDR1 MNHEY and CDR2 SVGEGT were looked up in the germline V gene.

The V gene is TRBV6-2 or TRBV6-3 and the J gene is TRBJ1-1; no D segment can be confidently identified. What was sequenced was blood. The origin of this receptor is a middle-aged woman in good health. The CDR3 in this case is CASSYSIGSRPTEAFF. DNA sequence: TGTGCCAGCAGTTACTCGATCGGCAGCCGACCCACTGAAGCTTTCTTT.